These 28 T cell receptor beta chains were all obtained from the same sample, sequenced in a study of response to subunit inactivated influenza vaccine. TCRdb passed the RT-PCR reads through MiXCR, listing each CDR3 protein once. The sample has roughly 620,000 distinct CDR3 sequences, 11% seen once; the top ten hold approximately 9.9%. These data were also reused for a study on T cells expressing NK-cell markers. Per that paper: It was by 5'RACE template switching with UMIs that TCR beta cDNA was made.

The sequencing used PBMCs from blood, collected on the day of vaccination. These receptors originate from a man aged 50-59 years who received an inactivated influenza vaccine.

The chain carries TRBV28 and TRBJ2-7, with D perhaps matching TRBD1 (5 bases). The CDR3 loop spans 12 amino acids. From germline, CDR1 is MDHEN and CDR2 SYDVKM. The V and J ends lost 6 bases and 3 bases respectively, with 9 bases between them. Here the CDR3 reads CASRPTVYEQYF. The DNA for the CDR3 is TGTGCCAGCAGGCCGACAGTCTACGAGCAGTACTTC.

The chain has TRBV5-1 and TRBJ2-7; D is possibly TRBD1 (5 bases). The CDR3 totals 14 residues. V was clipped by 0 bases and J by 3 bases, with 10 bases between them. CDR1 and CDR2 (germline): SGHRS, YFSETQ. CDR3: CASSLGAGNYEQYF. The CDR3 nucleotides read TGCGCCAGCAGCTTGGGGGCAGGGAACTACGAGCAGTACTTC. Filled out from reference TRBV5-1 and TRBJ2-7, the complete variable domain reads KAGVTQTPRYLIKTRGQQVTLSCSPISGHRSVSWYQQTPGQGLQFLFEYFSETQRNKGNFPGRFSGRQFSNSRSEMNVSTLELGDSALYLCASSLGAGNYEQYFGPGTRLTVT.

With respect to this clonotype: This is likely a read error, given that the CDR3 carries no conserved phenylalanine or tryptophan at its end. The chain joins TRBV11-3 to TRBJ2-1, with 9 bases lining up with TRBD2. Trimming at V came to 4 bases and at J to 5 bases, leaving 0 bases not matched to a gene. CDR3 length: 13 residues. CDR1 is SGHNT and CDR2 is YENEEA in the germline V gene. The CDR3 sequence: CASSWTSDNEQFS. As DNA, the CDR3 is TGTGCCAGCAGCTGGACTAGCGACAATGAGCAGTTCTCC.

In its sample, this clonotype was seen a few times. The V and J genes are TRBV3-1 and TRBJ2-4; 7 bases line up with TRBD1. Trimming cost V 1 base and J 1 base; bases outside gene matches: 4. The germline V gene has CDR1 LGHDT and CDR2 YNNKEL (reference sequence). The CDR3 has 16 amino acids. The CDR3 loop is CASSQVGGTAKNIQYF. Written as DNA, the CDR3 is TGTGCCAGCAGCCAAGTAGGGGGCACGGCCAAAAACATTCAGTACTTC.

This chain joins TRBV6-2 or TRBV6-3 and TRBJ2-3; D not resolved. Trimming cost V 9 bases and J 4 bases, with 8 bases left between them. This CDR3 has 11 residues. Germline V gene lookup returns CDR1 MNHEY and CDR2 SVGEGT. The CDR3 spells CARAPSDTQYF. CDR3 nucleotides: TGTGCCAGAGCCCCATCAGATACGCAGTATTTT.

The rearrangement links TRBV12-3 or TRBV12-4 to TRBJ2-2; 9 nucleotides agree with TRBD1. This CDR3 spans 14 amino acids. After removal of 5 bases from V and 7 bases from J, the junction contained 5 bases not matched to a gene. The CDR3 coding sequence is TGTGCCAGCAGTGACAGGGGGACCGGCGGGGAGCTGTTTTTT. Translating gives CASSDRGTGGELFF.

The CDR3 DNA sequence: TGTGCCAGCAGAGACCGCGCAGCGGGCAGTAGCTCACCCCTCCACTTT. It encodes CASRDRAAGSSSPLHF. V gene TRBV2 combines with J gene TRBJ1-6, with no clear D. CDR1 and CDR2 from the germline V gene are SNHLY and FYNNEI. V lost 6 bases to trimming and J lost 10 bases, with 22 bases between them. CDR3 length equals 16 residues.

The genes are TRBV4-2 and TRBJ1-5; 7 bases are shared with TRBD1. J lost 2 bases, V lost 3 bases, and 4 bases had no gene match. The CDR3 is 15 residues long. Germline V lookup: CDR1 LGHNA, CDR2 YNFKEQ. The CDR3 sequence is CASSQVGQGNQPQHF. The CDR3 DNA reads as TGTGCCAGCAGCCAGGTTGGACAGGGCAATCAGCCCCAGCATTTT.

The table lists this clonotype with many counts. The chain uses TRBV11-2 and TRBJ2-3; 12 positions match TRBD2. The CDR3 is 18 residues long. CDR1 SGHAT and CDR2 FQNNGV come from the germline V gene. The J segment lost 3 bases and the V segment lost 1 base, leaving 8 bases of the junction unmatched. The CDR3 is CASSLVVTSGRLTDTQYF. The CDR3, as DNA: TGTGCCAGCAGCTTAGTAGTTACTAGCGGGAGGCTTACAGATACGCAGTATTTT.

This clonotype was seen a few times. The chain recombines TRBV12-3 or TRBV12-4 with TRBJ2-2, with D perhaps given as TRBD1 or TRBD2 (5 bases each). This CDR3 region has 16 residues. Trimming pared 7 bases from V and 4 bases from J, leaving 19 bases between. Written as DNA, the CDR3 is TGTGCCAGCAATCTAAAGAGGGGTTTTATCACCGGGGAGCTGTTTTTT. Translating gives CASNLKRGFITGELFF.

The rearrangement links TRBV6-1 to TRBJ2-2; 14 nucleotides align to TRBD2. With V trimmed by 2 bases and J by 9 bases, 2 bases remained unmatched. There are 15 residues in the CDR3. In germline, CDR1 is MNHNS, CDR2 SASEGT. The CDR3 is CASSERTSGGRELFF. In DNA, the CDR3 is TGTGCCAGCAGTGAAAGGACTAGCGGGGGGAGGGAGCTGTTTTTT.

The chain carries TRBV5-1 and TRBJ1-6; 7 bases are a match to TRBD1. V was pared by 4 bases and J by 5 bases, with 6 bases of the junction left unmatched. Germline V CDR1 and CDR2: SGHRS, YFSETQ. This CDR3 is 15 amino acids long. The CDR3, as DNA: TGCGCCAGCAGCGGCGGGACAGCTAATAATTCACCCCTCCACTTT. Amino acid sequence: CASSGGTANNSPLHF.

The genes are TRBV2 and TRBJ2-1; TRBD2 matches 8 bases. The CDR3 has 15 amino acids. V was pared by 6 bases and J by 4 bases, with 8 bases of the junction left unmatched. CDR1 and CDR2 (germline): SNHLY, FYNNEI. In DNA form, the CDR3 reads TGTGCCAGCAGGCCCACGGGGGGGATTTACAATGAGCAGTTCTTC. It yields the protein CASRPTGGIYNEQFF.

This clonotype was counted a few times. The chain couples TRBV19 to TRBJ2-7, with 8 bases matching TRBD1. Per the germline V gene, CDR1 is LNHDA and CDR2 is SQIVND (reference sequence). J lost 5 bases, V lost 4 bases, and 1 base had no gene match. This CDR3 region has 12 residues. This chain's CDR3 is CASSTTGDEQYF. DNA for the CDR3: TGTGCCAGTAGTACGACAGGGGACGAGCAGTACTTC.

CDR3 nucleotides: TGTGCCAGCAGCGCGCGGGTAAGGGATGGCAATGAGCAGTTCTTC. Amino acid sequence: CASSARVRDGNEQFF. V is TRBV7-9 and J is TRBJ2-1; tentatively, D is TRBD2 (5 bases). This CDR3 is 15 amino acids long. V was cut by 5 bases and J by 6 bases, with 17 bases left in between. CDR1 is SEHNR and CDR2 is FQNEAQ in the germline V gene (reference sequence). Using reference TRBV7-9 and TRBJ2-1 for the parts outside the CDR3, the full variable domain is DTGVSQNPRHKITKRGQNVTFRCDPISEHNRLYWYRQTLGQGPEFLTYFQNEAQLEKSRLLSDRFSAERPKGSFSTLEIQRTEQGDSAMYLCASSARVRDGNEQFFGPGTRLTVL.

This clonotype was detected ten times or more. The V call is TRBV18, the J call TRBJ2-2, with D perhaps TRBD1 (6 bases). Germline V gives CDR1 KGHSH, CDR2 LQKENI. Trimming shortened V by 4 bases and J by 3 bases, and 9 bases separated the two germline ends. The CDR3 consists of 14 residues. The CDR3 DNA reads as TGTGCCAGCTCACTGGGGGCGGACACCGGGGAGCTGTTTTTT. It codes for CASSLGADTGELFF.

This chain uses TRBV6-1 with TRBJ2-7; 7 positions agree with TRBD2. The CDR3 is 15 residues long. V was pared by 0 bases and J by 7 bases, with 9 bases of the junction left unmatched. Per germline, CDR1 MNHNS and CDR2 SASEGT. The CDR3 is CASSEAYGRLGEQYF. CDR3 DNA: TGTGCCAGCAGTGAAGCATACGGGAGGTTGGGAGAGCAGTACTTC.

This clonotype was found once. For the CDR3, the DNA is TGTGCCAGCAGCTTGGTCCAGGAACAAGAGACCCAGTACTTC. Translating gives CASSLVQEQETQYF. The chain links TRBV5-4 to TRBJ2-5; D call uncertain. This CDR3 spans 14 amino acids. The ends were cut back, 0 bases at V and 2 bases at J, with 8 bases in the middle. CDR1 and CDR2 from the germline V gene are SGHNT and YYREEE (reference sequence).

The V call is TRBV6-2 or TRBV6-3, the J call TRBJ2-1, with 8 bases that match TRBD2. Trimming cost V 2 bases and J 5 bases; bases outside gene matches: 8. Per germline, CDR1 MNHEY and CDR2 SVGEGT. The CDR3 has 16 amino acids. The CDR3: CASSYAGGRRDNEQFF. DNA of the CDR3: TGTGCCAGCAGTTACGCGGGGGGACGGAGGGACAATGAGCAGTTCTTC.

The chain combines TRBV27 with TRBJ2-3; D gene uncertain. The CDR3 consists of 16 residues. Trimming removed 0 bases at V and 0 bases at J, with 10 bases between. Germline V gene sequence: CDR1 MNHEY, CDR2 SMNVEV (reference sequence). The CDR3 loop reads CASSLSPRLSTDTQYF. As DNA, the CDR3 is TGTGCCAGCAGTTTATCGCCGCGGTTGAGCACAGATACGCAGTATTTT.

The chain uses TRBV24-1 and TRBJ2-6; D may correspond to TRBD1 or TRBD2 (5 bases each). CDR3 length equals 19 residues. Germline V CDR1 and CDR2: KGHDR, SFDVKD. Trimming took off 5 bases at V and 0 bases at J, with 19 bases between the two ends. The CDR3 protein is CATSGPAGTVDSGANVLTF. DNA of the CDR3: TGTGCCACCAGTGGACCCGCCGGGACGGTTGACTCTGGGGCCAACGTCCTGACTTTC.

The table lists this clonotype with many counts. The CDR3 region has the DNA TGCGCCAGCAGCCAAGGATCTCCGCGTGGGGCCCTCTATGGCTACACCTTC. This encodes CASSQGSPRGALYGYTF. The chain employs TRBV4-1 and TRBJ1-2; D might be TRBD1 (5 bases). The CDR3 runs 17 residues. Germline-derived CDR1 and CDR2 are MGHRA and YSYEKL. V lost 1 base to trimming and J lost 4 bases, with 19 bases between them.

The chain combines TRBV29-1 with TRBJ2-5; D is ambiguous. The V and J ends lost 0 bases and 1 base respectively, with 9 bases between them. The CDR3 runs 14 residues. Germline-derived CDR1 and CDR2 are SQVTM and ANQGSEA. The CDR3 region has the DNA TGCAGCGTTGAAGAAGCTGGCGTCCAAGAGACCCAGTACTTC. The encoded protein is CSVEEAGVQETQYF.

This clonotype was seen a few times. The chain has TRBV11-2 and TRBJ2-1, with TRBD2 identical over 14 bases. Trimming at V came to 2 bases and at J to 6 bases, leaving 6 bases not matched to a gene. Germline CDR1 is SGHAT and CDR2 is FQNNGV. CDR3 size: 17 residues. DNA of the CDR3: TGTGCCAGCAGCTTAACAGCAGGGACTAGCGGGAGCAATGAGCAGTTCTTC. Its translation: CASSLTAGTSGSNEQFF.

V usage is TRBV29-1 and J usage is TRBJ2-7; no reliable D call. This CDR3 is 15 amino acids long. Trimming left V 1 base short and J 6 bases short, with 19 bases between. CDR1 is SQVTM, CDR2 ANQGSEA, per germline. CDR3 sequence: CSVEGSKGSKSEQYF. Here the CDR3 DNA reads TGCAGCGTTGAAGGAAGTAAAGGGTCGAAAAGCGAGCAGTACTTC.

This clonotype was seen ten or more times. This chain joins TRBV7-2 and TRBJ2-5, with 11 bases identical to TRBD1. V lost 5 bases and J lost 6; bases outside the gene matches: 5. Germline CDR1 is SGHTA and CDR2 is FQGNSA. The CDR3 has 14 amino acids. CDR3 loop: CASSPGQGAKTQYF. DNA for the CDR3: TGTGCCAGCAGCCCTGGACAGGGGGCAAAGACCCAGTACTTC. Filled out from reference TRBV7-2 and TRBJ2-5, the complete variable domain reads GAGVSQSPSNKVTEKGKDVELRCDPISGHTALYWYRQSLGQGLEFLIYFQGNSAPDKSGLPSDRFSAERTGGSVSTLTIQRTQQEDSAVYLCASSPGQGAKTQYFGPGTRLLVL.

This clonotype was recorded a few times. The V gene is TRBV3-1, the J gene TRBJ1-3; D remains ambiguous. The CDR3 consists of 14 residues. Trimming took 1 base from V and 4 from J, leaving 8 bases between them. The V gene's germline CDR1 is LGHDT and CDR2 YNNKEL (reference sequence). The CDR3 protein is CASSQGGRGNTIYF. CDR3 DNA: TGTGCCAGCAGCCAAGGGGGTCGGGGAAACACCATATATTTT.

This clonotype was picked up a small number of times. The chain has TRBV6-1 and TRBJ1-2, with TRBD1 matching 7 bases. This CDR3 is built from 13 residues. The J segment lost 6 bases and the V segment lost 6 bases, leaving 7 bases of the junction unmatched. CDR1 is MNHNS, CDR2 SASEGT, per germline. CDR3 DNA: TGTGCCAGCAGACGACAGGGAATTGATGGCTACACCTTC. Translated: CASRRQGIDGYTF.